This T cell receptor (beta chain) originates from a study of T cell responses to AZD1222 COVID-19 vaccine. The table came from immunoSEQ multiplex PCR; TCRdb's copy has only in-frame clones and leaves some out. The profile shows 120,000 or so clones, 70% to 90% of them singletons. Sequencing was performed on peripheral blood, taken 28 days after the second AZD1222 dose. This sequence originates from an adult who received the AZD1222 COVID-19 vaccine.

The CDR3 protein is CAWTPGGNTEAFF. The CDR3 DNA follows: TGTGCCTGGACCCCGGGGGGGAACACTGAAGCTTTCTTT. V gene TRBV30 combines with J gene TRBJ1-1; D is possibly TRBD1 (5 bases). The CDR3 spans 13 residues. CDR1 is GTSNPN and CDR2 is SVGIG in the germline V gene (reference sequence). V was clipped by 4 bases and J by 1 base, with 10 bases between them.